This TCR beta chain was captured in a study of tumor and adjacent non-tumor tissue in lung cancer. The study's findings and limits: Compared with tumor, normal lung showed significantly lower TCR diversity.

TCRbeta libraries were built with three rounds of nested PCR, modified from ARM-PCR. MiXCR, applied by TCRdb to the multiplex PCR reads, yields one record per CDR3 protein. Of 200,000 to 250,000 distinct CDR3 sequences listed, approximately 74% are singletons. The template was RNA from unsorted bulk tissue. This clonotype was found once. The antigen remains undetermined. Relative to the germline gene, one junction end is altered; a read error may explain this. Germline-derived CDR1 and CDR2 are SGHNT and YENEEA. The CDR3 covers 14 residues. The rearrangement uses TRBV11-3 and TRBJ2-5; D unclear. This receptor was taken from a man in his 60s with non-small cell lung cancer. The specimen sequenced was lung tumor tissue. As DNA, the CDR3 is TGTGCCAGCAGCTTATTCCTAGACCAAGAGATCCAGTACTTT. As protein: CASSLFLDQEIQYF.